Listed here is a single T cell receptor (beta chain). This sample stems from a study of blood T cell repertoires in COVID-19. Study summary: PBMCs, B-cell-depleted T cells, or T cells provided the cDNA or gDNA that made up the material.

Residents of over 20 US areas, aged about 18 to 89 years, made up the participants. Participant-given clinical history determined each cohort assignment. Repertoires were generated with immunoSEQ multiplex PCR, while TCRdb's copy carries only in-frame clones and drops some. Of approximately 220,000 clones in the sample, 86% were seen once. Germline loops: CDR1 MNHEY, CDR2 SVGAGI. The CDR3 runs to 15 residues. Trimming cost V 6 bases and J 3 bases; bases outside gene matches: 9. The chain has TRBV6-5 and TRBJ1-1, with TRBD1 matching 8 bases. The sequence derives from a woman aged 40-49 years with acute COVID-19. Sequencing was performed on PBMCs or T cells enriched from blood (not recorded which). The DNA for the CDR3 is TGTGCCAGCAGACCCATTGACAGGGGAGACACTGAAGCTTTCTTT. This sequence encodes CASRPIDRGDTEAFF.